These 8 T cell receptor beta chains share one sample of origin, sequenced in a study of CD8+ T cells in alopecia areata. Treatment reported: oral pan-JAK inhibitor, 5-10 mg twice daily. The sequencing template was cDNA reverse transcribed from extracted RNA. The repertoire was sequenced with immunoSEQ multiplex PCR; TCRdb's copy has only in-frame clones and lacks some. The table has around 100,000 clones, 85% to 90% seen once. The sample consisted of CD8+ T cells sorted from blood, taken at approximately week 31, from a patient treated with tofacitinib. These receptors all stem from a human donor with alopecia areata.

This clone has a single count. This CDR3 reads CASSKGGKRSYNEQFF. The CDR3 bases are TGTGCCAGCAGCAAAGGAGGGAAGCGCTCCTACAATGAGCAGTTCTTC. The chain couples TRBV21-1 to TRBJ2-1; no check of the table's D call, TRBD2, against the DNA was made. TRBV21-1 is labeled a pseudogene. The CDR3 is made up of 16 amino acids.

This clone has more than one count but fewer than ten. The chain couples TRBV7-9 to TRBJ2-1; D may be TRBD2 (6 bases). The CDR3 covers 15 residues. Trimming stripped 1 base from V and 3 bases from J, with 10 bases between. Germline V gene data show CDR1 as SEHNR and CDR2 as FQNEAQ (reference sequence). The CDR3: CASSLGGGNYNEQFF. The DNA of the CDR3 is TGTGCCAGCAGCTTAGGGGGCGGGAACTACAATGAGCAGTTCTTC.

CDR3 nucleotide sequence: TGCAGCGTTGAAGAATTGGCGGACAGCTACAATGAGCAGTTCTTC. As protein: CSVEELADSYNEQFF. The genes are TRBV29-1 and TRBJ2-1; the D gene is possibly TRBD1 (6 bases). From germline, CDR1 is SQVTM and CDR2 ANQGSEA. The V and J ends lost 0 bases and 3 bases respectively, with 12 bases between them. This CDR3 is 15 amino acids long.

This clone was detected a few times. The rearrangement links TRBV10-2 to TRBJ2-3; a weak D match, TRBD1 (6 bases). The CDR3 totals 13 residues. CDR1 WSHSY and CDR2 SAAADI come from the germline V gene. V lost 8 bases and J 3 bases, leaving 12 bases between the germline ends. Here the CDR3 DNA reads TGCGCCAGCGTACAGGGAAGGACAGATACGCAGTATTTT. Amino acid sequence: CASVQGRTDTQYF.

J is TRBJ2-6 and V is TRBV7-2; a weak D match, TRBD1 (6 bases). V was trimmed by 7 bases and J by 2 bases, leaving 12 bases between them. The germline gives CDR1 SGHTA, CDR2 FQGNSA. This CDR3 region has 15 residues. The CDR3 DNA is TGTGCCAGCACCACAGGGTTGGCTGGGGCCAACGTCCTGACTTTC. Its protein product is CASTTGLAGANVLTF.

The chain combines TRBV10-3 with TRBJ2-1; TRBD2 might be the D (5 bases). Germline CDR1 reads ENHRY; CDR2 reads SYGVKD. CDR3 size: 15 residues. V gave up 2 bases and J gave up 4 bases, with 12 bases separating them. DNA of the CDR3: TGTGCCATCAGTGAGGGGATAGCGAGTTACAATGAGCAGTTCTTC. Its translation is CAISEGIASYNEQFF.

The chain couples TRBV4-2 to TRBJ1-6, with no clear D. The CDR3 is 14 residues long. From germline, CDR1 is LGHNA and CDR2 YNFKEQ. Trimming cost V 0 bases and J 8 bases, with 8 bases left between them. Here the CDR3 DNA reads TGTGCCAGCAGCCAAGAAGAGAACTATTCACCCCTCCACTTT. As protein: CASSQEENYSPLHF.

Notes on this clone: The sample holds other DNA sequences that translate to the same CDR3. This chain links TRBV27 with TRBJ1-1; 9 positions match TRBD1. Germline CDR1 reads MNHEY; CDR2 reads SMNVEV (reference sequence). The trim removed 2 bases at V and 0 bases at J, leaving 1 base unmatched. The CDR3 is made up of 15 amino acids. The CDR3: CASSLRDRVNTEAFF. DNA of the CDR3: TGTGCCAGCAGTTTAAGGGACAGGGTGAACACTGAAGCTTTCTTT.